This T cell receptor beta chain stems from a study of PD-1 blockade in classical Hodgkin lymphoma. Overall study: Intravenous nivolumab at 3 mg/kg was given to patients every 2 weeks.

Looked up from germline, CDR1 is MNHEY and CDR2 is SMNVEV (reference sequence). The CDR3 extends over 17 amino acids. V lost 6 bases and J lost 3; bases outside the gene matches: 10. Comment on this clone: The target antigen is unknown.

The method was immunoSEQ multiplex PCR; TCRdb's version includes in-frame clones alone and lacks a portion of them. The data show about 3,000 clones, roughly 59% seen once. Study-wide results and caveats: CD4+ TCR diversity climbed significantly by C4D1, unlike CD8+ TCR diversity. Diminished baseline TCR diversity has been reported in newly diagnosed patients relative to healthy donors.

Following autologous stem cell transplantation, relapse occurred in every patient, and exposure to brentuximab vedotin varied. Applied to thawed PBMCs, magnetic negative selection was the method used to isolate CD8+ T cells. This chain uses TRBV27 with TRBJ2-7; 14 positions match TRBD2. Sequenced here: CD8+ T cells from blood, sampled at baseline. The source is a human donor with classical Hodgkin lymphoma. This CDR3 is CASRTGTSGSIGYEQYF. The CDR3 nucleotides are TGTGCCAGCAGGACCGGGACTAGCGGGAGTATAGGCTACGAGCAGTACTTC.